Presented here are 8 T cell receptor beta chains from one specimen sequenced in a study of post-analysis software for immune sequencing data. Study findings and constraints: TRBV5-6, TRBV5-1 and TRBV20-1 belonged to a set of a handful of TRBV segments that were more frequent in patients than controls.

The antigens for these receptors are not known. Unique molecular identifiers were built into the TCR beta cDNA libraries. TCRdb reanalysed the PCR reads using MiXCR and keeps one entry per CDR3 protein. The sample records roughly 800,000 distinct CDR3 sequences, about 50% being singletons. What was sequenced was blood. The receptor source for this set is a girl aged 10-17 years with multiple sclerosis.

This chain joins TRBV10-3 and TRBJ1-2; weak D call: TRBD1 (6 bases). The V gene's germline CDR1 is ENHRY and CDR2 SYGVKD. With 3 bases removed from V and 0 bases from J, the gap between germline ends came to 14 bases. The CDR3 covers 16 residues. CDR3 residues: CAISDSGQKPNYGYTF. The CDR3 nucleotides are TGTGCCATCAGTGATTCGGGACAAAAGCCTAACTATGGCTACACCTTC.

The CDR3 loop is CASSWFSTGVPRYEQYF. The DNA for the CDR3 is TGTGCCAGCAGTTGGTTTTCGACAGGGGTCCCCCGGTACGAGCAGTACTTC. The V gene is TRBV28, the J gene TRBJ2-7; 8 bases line up with TRBD1. The CDR3 has 17 amino acids. Germline V gene lookup returns CDR1 MDHEN and CDR2 SYDVKM. Trimming cost V 4 bases and J 4 bases; bases outside gene matches: 15.

The CDR3 sequence: CASSFTRGRETQYF. CDR3 bases: TGTGCCAGCAGCTTTACAAGGGGCCGGGAGACCCAGTACTTC. This chain links TRBV7-6 with TRBJ2-5; D might be TRBD1 (5 bases). V was clipped by 3 bases and J by 5 bases, with 13 bases between them. The CDR3 sequence is 14 residues long. Germline assignment: CDR1 SGHVS and CDR2 FNYEAQ.

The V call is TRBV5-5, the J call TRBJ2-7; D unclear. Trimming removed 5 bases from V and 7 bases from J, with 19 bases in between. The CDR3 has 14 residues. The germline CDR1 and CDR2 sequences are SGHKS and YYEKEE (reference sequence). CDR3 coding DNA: TGTGCCAGCAGTTCGGCCCTGGCTACGTTGGAGCAGTACTTC. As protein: CASSSALATLEQYF.

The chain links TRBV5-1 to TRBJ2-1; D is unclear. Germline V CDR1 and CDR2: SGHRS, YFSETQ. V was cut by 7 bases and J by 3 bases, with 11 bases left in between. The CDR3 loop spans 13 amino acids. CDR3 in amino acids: CASAGRIYNEQFF. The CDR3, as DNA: TGCGCCAGCGCTGGTCGGATCTACAATGAGCAGTTCTTC.

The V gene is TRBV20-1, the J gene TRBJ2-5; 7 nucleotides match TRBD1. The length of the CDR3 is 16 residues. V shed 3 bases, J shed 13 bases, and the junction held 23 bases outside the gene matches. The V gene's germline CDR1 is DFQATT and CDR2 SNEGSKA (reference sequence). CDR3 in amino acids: CSARGWAEDRSMRVYF. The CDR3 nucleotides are TGCAGTGCTAGGGGTTGGGCGGAGGACAGGAGCATGCGGGTGTACTTC.

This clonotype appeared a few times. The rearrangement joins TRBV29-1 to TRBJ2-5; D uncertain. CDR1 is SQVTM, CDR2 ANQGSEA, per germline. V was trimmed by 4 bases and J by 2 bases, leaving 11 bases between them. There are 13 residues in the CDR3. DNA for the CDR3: TGCAGCGTTGTACCATCTGGGCAAGAGACCCAGTACTTC. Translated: CSVVPSGQETQYF. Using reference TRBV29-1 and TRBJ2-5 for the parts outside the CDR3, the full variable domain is SAVISQKPSRDICQRGTSLTIQCQVDSQVTMMFWYRQQPGQSLTLIATANQGSEATYESGFVIDKFPISRPNLTFSTLTVSNMSPEDSSIYLCSVVPSGQETQYFGPGTRLLVL.

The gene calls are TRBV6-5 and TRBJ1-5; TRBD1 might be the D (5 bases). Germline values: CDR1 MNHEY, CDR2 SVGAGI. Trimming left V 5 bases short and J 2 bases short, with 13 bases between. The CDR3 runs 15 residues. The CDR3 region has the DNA TGTGCCAGCAGTGACACGGGACCGGGCAATCAGCCCCAGCATTTT. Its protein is CASSDTGPGNQPQHF.